Given below is one T cell receptor beta chain in context. The antigen remains undetermined. Naive and memory CD4+ T cells came from enriched cryopreserved PBMCs. V dropped 2 bases and J dropped 1; count of bases not matched to a gene: 10. CDR1 is MNHEY and CDR2 is SVGEGT in the germline V gene. This CDR3 has 18 amino acids. This sample was taken from a study of CD4 T cells in relation to SARS-CoV-2 and coronaviruses. Repertoires were generated with immunoSEQ multiplex PCR, while TCRdb's copy carries only in-frame clones and drops some. The sample records around 30,000 clones, about 70% being singletons.

V gene TRBV6-2 or TRBV6-3 combines with J gene TRBJ2-5; 10 bases line up with TRBD2. The receptor's source is an adult with COVID-19. Material for sequencing was memory CD4+ T cells from PBMCs, cultured in vitro. DNA of the CDR3: TGTGCCAGCAGTTACCCCCAGGGAACTAGCGGGACCCAAGAGACCCAGTACTTC. This gives the protein CASSYPQGTSGTQETQYF.